Sequencing of this T cell receptor (beta chain) was carried out in a study of shared clonotypes between healthy human individuals. In the study overall: The study used three CD4 naive, three CD4 memory, two CD8 naive and one CD8 memory plate per donor.

V lost 3 bases, J lost 5 bases, and 9 bases lay in between. The germline V gene encodes CDR1 SGHKS and CDR2 YYEKEE (reference sequence). This CDR3 contains 13 residues. Researchers ran the assay at a deep level. The assay was immunoSEQ multiplex PCR, and TCRdb's table has in-frame clones only and misses some. Among hundreds of thousands of clones listed, 74% were seen once. Study-wide results and caveats: Generation probabilities of non-shared clonotypes were lower (relative to those shared by all four donors).

Only a few counts were recorded for this clone. Its antigen is not known. The J gene is TRBJ2-1, the V gene TRBV5-5; D remains ambiguous. The sequence derives from a woman in her 30s in good health. The material sequenced was memory CD4+ T cells sorted from blood. Regarding subset: CD45RA-negative fraction. CDR3: CASSSTPNNEQFF. In nucleotides, the CDR3 is TGTGCCAGCAGCTCGACCCCGAACAATGAGCAGTTCTTC.